One and the same sample provided the 32 T cell receptor beta chains below, sequenced in a study of Ad26.COV2.S vaccination and SARS-CoV-2 variants. Clones were read by immunoSEQ multiplex PCR, and TCRdb kept only the in-frame ones, dropping some. This table has around 450,000 clones, roughly 90% appearing once. This sample's treatment: over 15 received Ad26.COV2.S at low or high dose, single or two shots; 5 received placebo; per-sample allocation not given. After the first vaccine or placebo injection, samples were drawn on day 63. Sequenced here: peripheral blood, sampled in a trial of Ad26.COV2.S vaccine versus placebo. Receptors were obtained from a person aged 18-60 years who received the Ad26.COV2.S COVID-19 vaccine or a placebo.

The count of this clone is one. This chain connects TRBV19 to TRBJ2-2, with a possible D match to TRBD1 (5 bases). Per germline, CDR1 LNHDA and CDR2 SQIVND (reference sequence). The V gene lost 6 bases and the J gene lost 3 bases, with 14 bases spanning the gap. This CDR3 has 15 residues. In nucleotides, the CDR3 is TGTGCCAGTAGCCTAACAGGTACTGACACCGGGGAGCTGTTTTTT. Its protein is CASSLTGTDTGELFF.

V usage is TRBV7-9 and J usage is TRBJ2-7, with TRBD1 matching 7 bases. V shed 5 bases and J 2 bases; nucleotides not matched to a gene: 6. CDR3 length equals 14 residues. The germline V gene encodes CDR1 SEHNR and CDR2 FQNEAQ (reference sequence). The DNA for the CDR3 is TGTGCCAGCAGCGGACTTGGGACAGCCTACGAGCAGTACTTC. Its translation: CASSGLGTAYEQYF.

This sequence joins TRBV9 and TRBJ2-2; 10 nucleotides agree with TRBD2. Germline CDR1 and CDR2: SGDLS and YYNGEE. CDR3 length equals 15 residues. V dropped 4 bases and J dropped 4; count of bases not matched to a gene: 4. The DNA of the CDR3 is TGTGCCAGCAGCCCTGGGACTAGCGTCACCGGGGAGCTGTTTTTT. As protein: CASSPGTSVTGELFF.

The rearrangement links TRBV7-9 to TRBJ2-1, with 11 bases lining up with TRBD2. Per germline, CDR1 SEHNR and CDR2 FQNEAQ (reference sequence). Trimming cost V 0 bases and J 6 bases; bases outside gene matches: 1. This CDR3 comprises 15 residues. In DNA form, the CDR3 reads TGTGCCAGCAGCTTAGCTAGCGGGAGGGTCAATGAGCAGTTCTTC. Its protein product is CASSLASGRVNEQFF.

The table lists this clone with a count of one. V gene TRBV29-1 combines with J gene TRBJ2-3, with 11 positions matching TRBD2. This CDR3 contains 14 residues. CDR1 is SQVTM and CDR2 is ANQGSEA in the germline V gene. J gave up 3 bases and V 1 base, and 0 bases lay outside the gene matches. As DNA, the CDR3 is TGCAGCGTTGAAGGACTAGCGGGGACAGATACGCAGTATTTT. It codes for CSVEGLAGTDTQYF.

The genes are TRBV11-3 and TRBJ1-4; D is unresolved. With 0 bases removed from V and 0 bases from J, the gap between germline ends came to 20 bases. Germline V lookup: CDR1 SGHNT, CDR2 YENEEA. This CDR3 region has 20 residues. The CDR3 sequence is CASSLEWRGSRDTTNEKLFF. The CDR3 DNA is TGTGCCAGCAGCTTAGAATGGCGAGGGAGTAGGGATACAACTAATGAAAAACTGTTTTTT.

The chain has TRBV6-6 and TRBJ2-7; 7 nucleotides line up with TRBD1. Germline V CDR1 and CDR2: MNHNY, SVGAGI (reference sequence). The CDR3 sequence is 11 residues long. V shed 6 bases and J 4 bases; nucleotides not matched to a gene: 0. Here the CDR3 reads CASRTGYEQYF. CDR3 in DNA: TGTGCCAGCAGGACAGGGTACGAGCAGTACTTC.

This clone was recorded once. In the same sample, other DNA sequences code for this CDR3. CDR3 bases: TGCAGTGCTACACGGGAGACCCAGTACTTC. Encoded protein: CSATRETQYF. The rearrangement uses TRBV20-1 and TRBJ2-5; D uncertain. Germline V gives CDR1 DFQATT, CDR2 SNEGSKA (reference sequence). V was shortened by 4 bases and J by 5 bases, with 5 bases between the two germline ends. The CDR3 spans 10 residues.

The chain combines TRBV5-1 with TRBJ2-7, with TRBD1 matching 8 bases. The CDR3 runs to 16 residues. Looked up from germline, CDR1 is SGHRS and CDR2 is YFSETQ. V dropped 0 bases and J dropped 3; count of bases not matched to a gene: 8. The CDR3 DNA reads as TGCGCCAGCAGCTTGGGGCGCCGGGACAGGTTCTACGAGCAGTACTTC. Its protein product is CASSLGRRDRFYEQYF.

This clone was seen once. CDR3 protein: CASSFFSVGGYNEQFF. The CDR3, as DNA: TGTGCCAGCAGCTTTTTTAGCGTTGGCGGGTACAATGAGCAGTTCTTC. V is TRBV11-2 and J is TRBJ2-1; D might be TRBD2 (5 bases). The V gene lost 3 bases and the J gene lost 4 bases, with 16 bases spanning the gap. Per the germline V gene, CDR1 is SGHAT and CDR2 is FQNNGV. The length of the CDR3 is 16 residues.

This clone was recorded only once. CDR3 residues: CASRQGQNEKLFF. The CDR3 nucleotides are TGTGCCAGCAGACAGGGCCAAAATGAAAAACTGTTTTTT. V and J are TRBV6-5 and TRBJ1-4, with D possibly being TRBD1 (6 bases). V lost 6 bases to trimming and J lost 5 bases, with 10 bases between them. This CDR3 contains 13 residues. Germline V gene sequence: CDR1 MNHEY, CDR2 SVGAGI.

V usage is TRBV18 and J usage is TRBJ2-5; tentatively, D is TRBD1 or TRBD2 (5 bases each). There are 14 residues in the CDR3. V was clipped by 3 bases and J by 4 bases, with 12 bases between them. CDR1 is KGHSH, CDR2 LQKENI, per germline. Here the CDR3 reads CASSPPGTSETQYF. The CDR3 nucleotides are TGTGCCAGCTCACCCCCAGGGACCTCAGAGACCCAGTACTTC. Variable domain in full (rest from reference TRBV18 and TRBJ2-5): NAGVMQNPRHLVRRRGQEARLRCSPMKGHSHVYWYRQLPEEGLKFMVYLQKENIIDESGMPKERFSAEFPKEGPSILRIQQVVRGDSAAYFCASSPPGTSETQYFGPGTRLLVL.

V gene TRBV5-1 combines with J gene TRBJ2-2; no clear D gene. The CDR3 loop spans 12 amino acids. From germline, CDR1 is SGHRS and CDR2 YFSETQ. V gave up 1 base and J gave up 7 bases, with 5 bases separating them. The CDR3 DNA sequence: TGCGCCAGCAGCTTGAAGAGCGGGGAGCTGTTTTTT. Residues: CASSLKSGELFF.

The chain combines TRBV24-1 with TRBJ2-2; D possibly corresponds to TRBD2 (5 bases). Deletions cut 7 bases from V and 6 bases from J, with 8 bases between. There are 12 residues in the CDR3. Germline CDR1 reads KGHDR; CDR2 reads SFDVKD. The CDR3 reads CATSRESGELFF. The CDR3 nucleotides read TGTGCCACCAGCCGGGAATCCGGGGAGCTGTTTTTT.

The chain employs TRBV7-9 and TRBJ1-2, with TRBD1 as a possible D gene (5 bases). Deletions cut 8 bases from V and 4 bases from J, with 17 bases between. CDR1 is SEHNR, CDR2 FQNEAQ, per germline (reference sequence). The CDR3 loop spans 14 amino acids. In DNA form, the CDR3 reads TGTGCCAGCGGGAGGGGCCCGGGTAGCTATGGCTACACCTTC. Its translation is CASGRGPGSYGYTF.

This clone has just one count. The chain has TRBV7-2 and TRBJ2-2, with a weak D call TRBD2 (6 bases). Germline values: CDR1 SGHTA, CDR2 FQGNSA. The CDR3 has 15 amino acids. With 3 bases removed from V and 1 base from J, the gap between germline ends came to 9 bases. CDR3 coding DNA: TGTGCCAGCAGCTTGGGGGGAGTGAACACCGGGGAGCTGTTTTTT. This translates into CASSLGGVNTGELFF.

CDR3 protein: CASSLAGRSYNEQFF. As DNA, the CDR3 is TGTGCCAGCAGCCTGGCCGGGAGGTCCTACAATGAGCAGTTCTTC. The V call is TRBV5-4, the J call TRBJ2-1; TRBD2 matches at 7 bases. The CDR3 sequence is 15 residues long. Germline CDR1 and CDR2: SGHNT and YYREEE (reference sequence). V lost 4 bases and J lost 1; bases outside the gene matches: 5.

The chain uses TRBV5-1 and TRBJ2-1; TRBD2 aligns across 15 bases. This CDR3 is 17 amino acids long. Germline V gene data show CDR1 as SGHRS and CDR2 as YFSETQ. The junction had 9 bases not matched to a gene; V was cut back by 4 bases and J by 7 bases. DNA for the CDR3: TGCGCCAGCAGCCGATATGGGACTAGCGGGAGGAAGAATGAGCAGTTCTTC. It translates to CASSRYGTSGRKNEQFF.

The rearrangement links TRBV5-8 to TRBJ1-3, with a weak D call TRBD1 (6 bases). From germline, CDR1 is SGHTS and CDR2 YDEGEE. The CDR3 is 15 amino acids. Trimming removed 7 bases from V and 0 bases from J, with 14 bases in between. CDR3 sequence: CASGPGHSSGNTIYF. The CDR3 bases are TGTGCCAGCGGCCCGGGACACAGCTCTGGAAACACCATATATTTT.

The V and J genes are TRBV19 and TRBJ1-2; D is possibly TRBD1 (6 bases). Per germline, CDR1 LNHDA and CDR2 SQIVND (reference sequence). The CDR3 length is 15 residues. Trimming cost V 3 bases and J 3 bases, with 14 bases left between them. The CDR3 here is CASSIQTGGYYGYTF. The DNA for the CDR3 is TGTGCCAGTAGTATTCAGACAGGAGGGTACTATGGCTACACCTTC.

Note on this clone: This sample also contains other DNA sequences that code for the same CDR3. This chain joins TRBV7-9 and TRBJ1-2; no definite D call. The CDR3 totals 13 residues. The V gene's germline CDR1 is SEHNR and CDR2 FQNEAQ (reference sequence). Trimming shortened V by 0 bases and J by 4 bases, and 6 bases separated the two germline ends. The CDR3 loop reads CASSLAGGYGYTF. CDR3 DNA: TGTGCCAGCAGCTTAGCAGGAGGCTATGGCTACACCTTC.

The rearrangement joins TRBV5-1 to TRBJ2-5; no definite D call. Germline-derived CDR1 and CDR2 are SGHRS and YFSETQ. Trimming shortened V by 0 bases and J by 2 bases, and 11 bases separated the two germline ends. There are 15 residues in the CDR3. The CDR3 nucleotides read TGCGCCAGCAGCTTGGGAGGCCAGTTACAAGAGACCCAGTACTTC. Its translation is CASSLGGQLQETQYF.

This chain joins TRBV6-7 and TRBJ2-2; no definite D call. TRBV6-7 is designated an ORF whose function remains uncertain. CDR3 size: 14 residues. The V end was cut by 6 bases, the J end by 7 bases, with 15 bases between. This chain's CDR3 is CASSLRLADGELFF. The CDR3 DNA sequence: TGTGCCAGCAGCTTACGTCTGGCGGACGGGGAGCTGTTTTTT.

The chain has TRBV27 and TRBJ2-1, with 11 bases aligning to TRBD2. This CDR3 is built from 15 residues. V was pared by 8 bases and J by 4 bases, with 7 bases of the junction left unmatched. In germline, CDR1 is MNHEY, CDR2 SMNVEV (reference sequence). This CDR3 reads CASSDLAGGYNEQFF. The CDR3 coding sequence is TGTGCCAGCTCAGACTTAGCGGGGGGGTACAATGAGCAGTTCTTC.

This rearrangement joins TRBV3-1 (or the pseudogene TRBV3-2) to TRBJ2-3; perhaps TRBD2 as D (6 bases). Per germline, CDR1 LGHDT and CDR2 YNNKEL (reference sequence). The ends were cut back, 4 bases at V and 1 base at J, with 15 bases in the middle. CDR3 size: 16 residues. CDR3 region: CASSRPEGSGTDTQYF. CDR3 DNA sequence: TGTGCCAGCAGCCGGCCGGAGGGGAGCGGCACAGATACGCAGTATTTT.

V and J are TRBV5-1 and TRBJ1-5, with 8 bases aligning to TRBD1. Germline V lookup: CDR1 SGHRS, CDR2 YFSETQ. This CDR3 contains 15 residues. Unmatched junction bases numbered 4, after V lost 0 bases and J lost 5 bases. CDR3 protein: CASSLGQGQYQPQHF. CDR3 bases: TGCGCCAGCAGCTTGGGACAGGGGCAGTATCAGCCCCAGCATTTT. The whole variable domain, remainder taken from reference TRBV5-1 and TRBJ1-5, is KAGVTQTPRYLIKTRGQQVTLSCSPISGHRSVSWYQQTPGQGLQFLFEYFSETQRNKGNFPGRFSGRQFSNSRSEMNVSTLELGDSALYLCASSLGQGQYQPQHFGDGTRLSIL.

The V and J genes are TRBV5-4 and TRBJ2-2, with TRBD2 matching over 14 bases. The V and J ends lost 4 bases and 8 bases, in that order; junction bases with no gene match: 7. This CDR3 contains 16 residues. Germline V lookup: CDR1 SGHNT, CDR2 YYREEE (reference sequence). DNA for the CDR3: TGTGCCAGCAGCCCTACGGGACTAGCGGGAGAGGGGGAGCTGTTTTTT. It codes for CASSPTGLAGEGELFF.

The chain is built from TRBV6-5 and TRBJ2-7, with no clear D. V was clipped by 0 bases and J by 2 bases, with 14 bases between them. Looked up from germline, CDR1 is MNHEY and CDR2 is SVGAGI. The CDR3 has 16 residues. CDR3 loop: CASSYSLPGRTYEQYF. The CDR3 coding sequence is TGTGCCAGCAGTTACTCGCTTCCTGGACGGACCTACGAGCAGTACTTC.

CDR3 nucleotide sequence: TGTGCCAGCAGCCCCTACGGGACTGCTAGCACAGATACGCAGTATTTT. Amino acids: CASSPYGTASTDTQYF. The chain combines TRBV11-3 with TRBJ2-3, with D possibly being TRBD2 (6 bases). This CDR3 region has 16 residues. Per the germline V gene, CDR1 is SGHNT and CDR2 is YENEEA. Trimming shortened V by 5 bases and J by 0 bases, and 15 bases separated the two germline ends.

The chain has TRBV24-1 and TRBJ2-1, with unresolved D. The CDR3 totals 16 residues. From germline, CDR1 is KGHDR and CDR2 SFDVKD. The germline V and J ends were trimmed by 3 bases and 0 bases, with 11 bases remaining between them. The CDR3 sequence: CATSDPRESSYNEQFF. The CDR3 DNA reads TGTGCCACCAGTGATCCCCGTGAGAGCTCCTACAATGAGCAGTTCTTC.

This clone was observed once. V usage is TRBV30 and J usage is TRBJ1-4; tentative D call: TRBD1 (6 bases). The CDR3 length is 16 residues. The V end lost 2 bases, the J end lost 1 base, and 14 bases lay between the germline ends. CDR1 is GTSNPN and CDR2 is SVGIG in the germline V gene (reference sequence). The chain's CDR3 is CAWSRGGELTNEKLFF. The DNA for the CDR3 is TGTGCCTGGAGTCGAGGGGGGGAATTAACTAATGAAAAACTGTTTTTT. The complete variable domain, with remaining parts taken from reference TRBV30 and TRBJ1-4, reads SQTIHQWPATLVQPVGSPLSLECTVEGTSNPNLYWYRQAAGRGLQLLFYSVGIGQISSEVPQNLSASRPQDRQFILSSKKLLLSDSGFYLCAWSRGGELTNEKLFFGSGTQLSVL.

DNA of the CDR3: TGTGCCAGCAGTGACGGGGGCCAGCCCCAGCATTTT. It encodes CASSDGGQPQHF. V gene TRBV6-1 combines with J gene TRBJ1-5; a possible D gene is TRBD1 (6 bases). V was clipped by 3 bases and J by 7 bases, with 7 bases between them. This CDR3 comprises 12 residues. Germline V CDR1 and CDR2: MNHNS, SASEGT.